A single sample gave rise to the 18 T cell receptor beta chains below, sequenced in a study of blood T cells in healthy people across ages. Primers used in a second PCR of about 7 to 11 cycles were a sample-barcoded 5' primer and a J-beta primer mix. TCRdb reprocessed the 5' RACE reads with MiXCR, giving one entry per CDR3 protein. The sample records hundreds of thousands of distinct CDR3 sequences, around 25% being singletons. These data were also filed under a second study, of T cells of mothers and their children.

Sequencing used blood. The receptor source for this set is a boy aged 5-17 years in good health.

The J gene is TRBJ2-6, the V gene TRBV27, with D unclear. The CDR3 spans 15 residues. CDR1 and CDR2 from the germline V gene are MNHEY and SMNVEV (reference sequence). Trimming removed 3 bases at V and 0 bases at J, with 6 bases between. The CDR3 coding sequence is TGTGCCAGCAGTTTTGAATACTCTGGGGCCAACGTCCTGACTTTC. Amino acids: CASSFEYSGANVLTF.

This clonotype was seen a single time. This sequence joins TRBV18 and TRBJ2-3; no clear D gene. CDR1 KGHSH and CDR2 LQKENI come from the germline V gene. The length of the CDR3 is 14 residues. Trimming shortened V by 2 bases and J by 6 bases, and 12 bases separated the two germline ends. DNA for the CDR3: TGTGCCAGCTCACCATCAACGGCTATGGATACGCAGTATTTT. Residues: CASSPSTAMDTQYF.

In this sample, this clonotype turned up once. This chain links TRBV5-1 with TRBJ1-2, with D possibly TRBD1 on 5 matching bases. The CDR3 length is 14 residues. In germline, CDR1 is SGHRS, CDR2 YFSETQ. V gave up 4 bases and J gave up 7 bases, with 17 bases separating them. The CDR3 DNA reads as TGCGCCAGCAGCACAGGAGCCCTGGAGGTTGGCTACACCTTC. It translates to CASSTGALEVGYTF.

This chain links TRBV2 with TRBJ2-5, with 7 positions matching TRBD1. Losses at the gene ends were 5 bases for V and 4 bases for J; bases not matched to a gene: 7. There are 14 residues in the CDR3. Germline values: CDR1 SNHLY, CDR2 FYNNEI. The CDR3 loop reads CASSPRQGIETQYF. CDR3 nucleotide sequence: TGTGCCAGCAGTCCGAGACAGGGTATAGAGACCCAGTACTTC.

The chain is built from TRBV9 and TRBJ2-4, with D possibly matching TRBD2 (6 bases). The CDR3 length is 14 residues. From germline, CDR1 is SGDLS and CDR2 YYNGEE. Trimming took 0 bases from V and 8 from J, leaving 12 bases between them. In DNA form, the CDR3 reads TGTGCCAGCAGCGTAGGTCGCGGGGCGTACATTCAGTACTTC. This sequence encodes CASSVGRGAYIQYF.

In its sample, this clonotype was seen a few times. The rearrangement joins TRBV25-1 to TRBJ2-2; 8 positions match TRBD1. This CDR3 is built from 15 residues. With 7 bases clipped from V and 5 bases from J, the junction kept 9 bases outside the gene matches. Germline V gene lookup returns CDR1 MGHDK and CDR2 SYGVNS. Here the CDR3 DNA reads TGTGCCAGCAAGGACAGGGAAAGGTTAACCGGGGAGCTGTTTTTT. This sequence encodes CASKDRERLTGELFF.

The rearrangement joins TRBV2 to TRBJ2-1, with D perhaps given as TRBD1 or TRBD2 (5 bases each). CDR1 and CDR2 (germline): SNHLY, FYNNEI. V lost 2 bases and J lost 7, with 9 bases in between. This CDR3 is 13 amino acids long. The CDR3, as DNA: TGTGCCAGCAGTGAAACGGGGCAAAATGAGCAGTTCTTC. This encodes CASSETGQNEQFF.

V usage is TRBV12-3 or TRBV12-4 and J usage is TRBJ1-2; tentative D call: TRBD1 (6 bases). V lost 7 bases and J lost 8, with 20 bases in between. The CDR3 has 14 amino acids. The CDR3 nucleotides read TGTGCCAGCATGTGGACAGCTGTCCCGGGCGGCTACACCTTC. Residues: CASMWTAVPGGYTF.

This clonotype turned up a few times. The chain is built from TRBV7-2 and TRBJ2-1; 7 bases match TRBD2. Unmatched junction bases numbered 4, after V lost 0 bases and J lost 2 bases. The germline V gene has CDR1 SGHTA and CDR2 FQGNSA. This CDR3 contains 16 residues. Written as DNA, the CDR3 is TGTGCCAGCAGCTTAGCGGGAGGGTTGCCCTACAATGAGCAGTTCTTC. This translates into CASSLAGGLPYNEQFF.

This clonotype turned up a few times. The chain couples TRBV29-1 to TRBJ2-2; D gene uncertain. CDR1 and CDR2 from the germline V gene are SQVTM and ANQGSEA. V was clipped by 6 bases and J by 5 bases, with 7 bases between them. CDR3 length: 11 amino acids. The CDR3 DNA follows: TGCAGCGTCGATGAGACCGGGGAGCTGTTTTTT. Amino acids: CSVDETGELFF.

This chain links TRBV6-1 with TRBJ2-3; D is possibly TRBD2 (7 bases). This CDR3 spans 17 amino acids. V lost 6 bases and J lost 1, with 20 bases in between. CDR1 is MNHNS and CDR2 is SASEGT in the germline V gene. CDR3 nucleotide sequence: TGTGCCAGCAGCCGTCCGTCGGGCGGGGGCGGCACAGATACGCAGTATTTT. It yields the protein CASSRPSGGGGTDTQYF.

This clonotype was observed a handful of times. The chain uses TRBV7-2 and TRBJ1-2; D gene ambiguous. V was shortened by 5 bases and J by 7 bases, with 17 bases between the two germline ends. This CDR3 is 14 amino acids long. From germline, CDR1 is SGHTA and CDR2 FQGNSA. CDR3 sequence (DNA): TGTGCCAGCAGCCTCTGGCGGGGAAAGGGTGGCTACACCTTC. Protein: CASSLWRGKGGYTF.

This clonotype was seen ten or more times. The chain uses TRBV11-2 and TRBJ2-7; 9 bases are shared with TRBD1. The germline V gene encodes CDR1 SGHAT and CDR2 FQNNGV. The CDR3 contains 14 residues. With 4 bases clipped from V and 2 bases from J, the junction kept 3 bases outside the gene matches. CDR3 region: CASSSGTGTYEQYF. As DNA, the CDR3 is TGTGCCAGCAGCTCCGGGACAGGGACCTACGAGCAGTACTTC.

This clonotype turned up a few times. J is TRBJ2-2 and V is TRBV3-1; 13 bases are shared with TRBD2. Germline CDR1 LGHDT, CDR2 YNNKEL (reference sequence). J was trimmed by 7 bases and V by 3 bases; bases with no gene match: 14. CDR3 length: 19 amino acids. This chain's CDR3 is CASSHPGTSGAGMRGELFF. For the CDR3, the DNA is TGTGCCAGCAGCCACCCCGGGACTAGCGGGGCTGGGATGCGCGGGGAGCTGTTTTTT.

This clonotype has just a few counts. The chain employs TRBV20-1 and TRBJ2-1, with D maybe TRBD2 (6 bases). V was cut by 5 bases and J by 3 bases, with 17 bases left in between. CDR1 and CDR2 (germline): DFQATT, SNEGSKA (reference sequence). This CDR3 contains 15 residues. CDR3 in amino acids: CSALGGQLGYNEQFF. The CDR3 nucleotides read TGCAGTGCTCTCGGGGGTCAATTGGGCTACAATGAGCAGTTCTTC.

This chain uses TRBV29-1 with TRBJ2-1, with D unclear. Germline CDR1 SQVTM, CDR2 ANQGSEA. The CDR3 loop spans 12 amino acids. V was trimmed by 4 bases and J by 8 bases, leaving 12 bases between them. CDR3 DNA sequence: TGCAGCGTTGGAACCTATGGCGATGAGCAGTTCTTC. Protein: CSVGTYGDEQFF.

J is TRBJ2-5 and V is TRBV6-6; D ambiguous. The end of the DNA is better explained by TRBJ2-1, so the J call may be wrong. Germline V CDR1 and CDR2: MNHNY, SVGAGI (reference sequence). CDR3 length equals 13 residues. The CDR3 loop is CASSYGPVGEQFF. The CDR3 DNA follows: TGTGCCAGCAGTTACGGCCCAGTAGGTGAGCAGTTCTTC.

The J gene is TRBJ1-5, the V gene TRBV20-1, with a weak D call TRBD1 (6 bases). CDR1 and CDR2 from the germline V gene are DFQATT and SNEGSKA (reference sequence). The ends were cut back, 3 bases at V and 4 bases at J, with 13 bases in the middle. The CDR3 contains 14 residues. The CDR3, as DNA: TGCAGTGCTAGTTTCAGGGGCAGTAATCAGCCCCAGCATTTT. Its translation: CSASFRGSNQPQHF.